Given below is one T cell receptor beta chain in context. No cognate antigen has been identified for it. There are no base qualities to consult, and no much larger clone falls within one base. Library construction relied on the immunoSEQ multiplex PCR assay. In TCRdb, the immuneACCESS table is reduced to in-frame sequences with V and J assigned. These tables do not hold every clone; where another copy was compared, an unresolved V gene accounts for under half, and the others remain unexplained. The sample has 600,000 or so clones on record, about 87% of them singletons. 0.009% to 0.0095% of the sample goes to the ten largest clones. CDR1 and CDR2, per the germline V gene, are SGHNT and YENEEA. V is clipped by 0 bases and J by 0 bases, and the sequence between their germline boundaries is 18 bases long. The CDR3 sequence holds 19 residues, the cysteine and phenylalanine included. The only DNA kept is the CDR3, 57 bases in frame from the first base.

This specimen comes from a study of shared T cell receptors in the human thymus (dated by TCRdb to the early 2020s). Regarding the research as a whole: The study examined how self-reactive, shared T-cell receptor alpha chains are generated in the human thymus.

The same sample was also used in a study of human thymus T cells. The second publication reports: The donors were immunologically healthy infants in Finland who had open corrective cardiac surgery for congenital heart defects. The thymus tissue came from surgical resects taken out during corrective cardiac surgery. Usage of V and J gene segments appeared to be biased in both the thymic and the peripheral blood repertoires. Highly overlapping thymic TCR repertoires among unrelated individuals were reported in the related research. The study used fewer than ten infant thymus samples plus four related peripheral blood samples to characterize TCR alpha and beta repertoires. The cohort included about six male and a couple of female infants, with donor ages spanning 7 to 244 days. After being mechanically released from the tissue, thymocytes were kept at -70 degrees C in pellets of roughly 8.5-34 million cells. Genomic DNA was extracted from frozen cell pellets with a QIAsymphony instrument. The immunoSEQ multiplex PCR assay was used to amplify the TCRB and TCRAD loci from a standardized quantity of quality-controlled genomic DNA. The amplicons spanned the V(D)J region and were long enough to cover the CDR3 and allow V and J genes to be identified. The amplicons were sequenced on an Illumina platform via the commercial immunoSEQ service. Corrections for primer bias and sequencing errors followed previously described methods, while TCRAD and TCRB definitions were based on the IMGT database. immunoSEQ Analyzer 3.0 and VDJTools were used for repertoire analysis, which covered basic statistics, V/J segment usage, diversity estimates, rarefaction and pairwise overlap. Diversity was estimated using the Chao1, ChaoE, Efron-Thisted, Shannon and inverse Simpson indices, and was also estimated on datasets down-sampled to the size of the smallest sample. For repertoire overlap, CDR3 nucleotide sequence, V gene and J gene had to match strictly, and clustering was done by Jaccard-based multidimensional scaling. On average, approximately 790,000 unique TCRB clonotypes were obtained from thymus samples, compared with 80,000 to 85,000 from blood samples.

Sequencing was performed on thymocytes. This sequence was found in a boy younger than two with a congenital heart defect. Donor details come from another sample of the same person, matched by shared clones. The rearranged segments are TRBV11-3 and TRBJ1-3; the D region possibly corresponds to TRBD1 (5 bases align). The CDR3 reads CASSLDLRRQLRSGNTIYF. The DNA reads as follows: TGTGCCAGCAGCTTAGATCTGAGAAGACAGCTACGCTCTGGAAACACCATATATTTT. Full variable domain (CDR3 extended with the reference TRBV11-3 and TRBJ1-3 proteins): EAGVVQSPRYKIIEKKQPVAFWCNPISGHNTLYWYLQNLGQGPELLIRYENEEAVDDSQLPKDRFSAERLKGVDSTLKIQPAELGDSAVYLCASSLDLRRQLRSGNTIYFGEGSWLTVV.